What follows are 23 T cell receptor beta chains derived from one specimen sequenced in a study of blood T cell repertoires in COVID-19 (TCRdb year 2020). The library was obtained by the immunoSEQ multiplex PCR assay. This is the immuneACCESS table as TCRdb keeps it, with only in-frame sequences that have V and J called. A part of the clones is gone; compared with another copy, unresolved V genes explain less than half, and the rest is unexplained. The sample contains about 400,000 clones, approximately 90% of them found a single time. The ten biggest clones cover under 1.5% of the sample. The sample was peripheral blood. All receptors derive from a woman in her 30s with active or convalescent COVID-19.

V usage is TRBV7-7 and J usage is TRBJ1-2, with TRBD1 as a possible D gene (5 bases). Germline loops: CDR1 SSHAT, CDR2 FNYEAQ (reference sequence). V lost 7 bases to trimming and J lost 4 bases, with 16 bases between them. The CDR3 has 14 residues. The CDR3 nucleotides read TGTGCCAGCACCGGGGGGGGACCGCTCTATGGCTACACCTTC. Translating it yields CASTGGGPLYGYTF.

The chain is built from TRBV5-1 and TRBJ2-3; a possible D gene is TRBD1 (6 bases). This CDR3 region has 14 residues. In germline, CDR1 is SGHRS, CDR2 YFSETQ. Trimming pared 3 bases from V and 2 bases from J, leaving 10 bases between. CDR3 region: CASSSRGNTDTQYF. CDR3 bases: TGCGCCAGCAGCTCCAGGGGAAACACAGATACGCAGTATTTT.

The rearrangement joins TRBV6-5 to TRBJ1-1; D gene ambiguous. Trimming removed 6 bases from V and 5 bases from J, with 16 bases in between. CDR3 size: 14 residues. The V gene's germline CDR1 is MNHEY and CDR2 SVGAGI. The DNA for the CDR3 is TGTGCCAGCAGACAAACACCTTCAAGAACTGAAGCTTTCTTT. This translates into CASRQTPSRTEAFF.

This clone was recorded only once. This chain uses TRBV23-1 with TRBJ1-1; D remains unclear. TRBV23-1 is marked as an open reading frame, function uncertain. The CDR3 runs 9 residues. Trimming shortened V by 8 bases and J by 11 bases, and 9 bases separated the two germline ends. The CDR3 coding sequence is TGCGCCAGCGCTCCGGGGGCTTTCTTT. Translation: CASAPGAFF.

The chain joins TRBV6-1 to TRBJ1-4; tentatively, D is TRBD1 (6 bases). The CDR3 has 14 residues. Germline-derived CDR1 and CDR2 are MNHNS and SASEGT. V lost 0 bases, J lost 8 bases, and 10 bases lay in between. The CDR3 here is CASSEAGTSEKLFF. In DNA form, the CDR3 reads TGTGCCAGCAGTGAAGCCGGGACAAGCGAAAAACTGTTTTTT.

This sequence joins TRBV5-1 and TRBJ1-1, with a weak D call TRBD1 (6 bases). Germline CDR1 and CDR2: SGHRS and YFSETQ. Trimming shortened V by 4 bases and J by 1 base, and 14 bases separated the two germline ends. The length of the CDR3 is 15 residues. CDR3 protein: CASSTLDSGNTEAFF. Here the CDR3 DNA reads TGCGCCAGCAGCACACTGGACAGCGGGAACACTGAAGCTTTCTTT.

This chain links TRBV11-2 with TRBJ2-4; D may be TRBD2 (5 bases). The length of the CDR3 is 16 residues. Trimming took off 5 bases at V and 0 bases at J, with 14 bases between the two ends. The germline CDR1 and CDR2 sequences are SGHAT and FQNNGV. The CDR3 region is CASSPVVGEAKNIQYF. The CDR3 DNA follows: TGTGCCAGCAGCCCAGTAGTGGGAGAAGCCAAAAACATTCAGTACTTC.

This chain joins TRBV5-1 and TRBJ2-3, with a weak D call TRBD2 (7 bases). The CDR3 has 17 residues. V was cut by 0 bases and J by 2 bases, with 16 bases left in between. Germline CDR1 and CDR2: SGHRS and YFSETQ. The CDR3 sequence: CASSLDLAGAYTDTQYF. CDR3 DNA sequence: TGCGCCAGCAGCTTGGATCTGGCGGGGGCCTACACAGATACGCAGTATTTT.

V usage is TRBV7-9 and J usage is TRBJ2-1, with D possibly being TRBD2 (5 bases). Germline values: CDR1 SEHNR, CDR2 FQNEAQ (reference sequence). This CDR3 comprises 16 residues. The V and J ends lost 6 bases and 0 bases respectively, with 15 bases between them. The CDR3 loop reads CASSFTRESSYNEQFF. The CDR3 coding sequence is TGTGCCAGCAGTTTTACTAGGGAGTCCTCCTACAATGAGCAGTTCTTC. Complete variable domain (other parts from reference TRBV7-9 and TRBJ2-1): DTGVSQNPRHKITKRGQNVTFRCDPISEHNRLYWYRQTLGQGPEFLTYFQNEAQLEKSRLLSDRFSAERPKGSFSTLEIQRTEQGDSAMYLCASSFTRESSYNEQFFGPGTRLTVL.

This sequence joins TRBV29-1 and TRBJ1-1, with TRBD1 matching 10 bases. The ends lost 6 bases at V and 5 bases at J; junction bases unmatched: 12. CDR3 length: 15 residues. The germline CDR1 and CDR2 sequences are SQVTM and ANQGSEA. The CDR3: CSVKVPGQGLTEAFF. CDR3 coding DNA: TGCAGCGTGAAAGTGCCGGGACAGGGGTTGACTGAAGCTTTCTTT.

This chain links TRBV19 with TRBJ2-3, with 7 bases fitting TRBD2. CDR1 is LNHDA, CDR2 SQIVND, per germline (reference sequence). This CDR3 has 14 residues. The V gene end was trimmed by 5 bases and the J gene end by 6 bases; junction bases not matched to a gene: 8. The CDR3 DNA is TGTGCCAGTAGTCTGGCGGGAGCCACCGATACGCAGTATTTT. Protein sequence: CASSLAGATDTQYF. The full variable domain, its missing parts supplied by reference TRBV19 and TRBJ2-3, is DGGITQSPKYLFRKEGQNVTLSCEQNLNHDAMYWYRQDPGQGLRLIYYSQIVNDFQKGDIAEGYSVSREKKESFPLTVTSAQKNPTAFYLCASSLAGATDTQYFGPGTRLTVL.

The chain couples TRBV3-1 (or the pseudogene TRBV3-2) to TRBJ2-7; 14 nucleotides agree with TRBD2. The germline gives CDR1 LGHDT, CDR2 YNNKEL (reference sequence). Trimming removed 4 bases from V and 3 bases from J; junction bases left unmatched: 8. This CDR3 spans 17 amino acids. CDR3 in amino acids: CASSRGLAGGNFYEQYF. The CDR3 DNA reads as TGTGCCAGCAGCCGTGGACTAGCGGGGGGTAATTTCTACGAGCAGTACTTC.

The chain couples TRBV20-1 to TRBJ1-2, with D possibly being TRBD1 (6 bases). The CDR3 consists of 11 residues. The germline V and J ends were trimmed by 5 bases and 7 bases, with 11 bases remaining between them. Germline CDR1 and CDR2: DFQATT and SNEGSKA (reference sequence). CDR3 protein: CSAAGDAGYTF. CDR3 bases: TGCAGTGCTGCAGGGGATGCTGGCTACACCTTC.

The chain couples TRBV29-1 to TRBJ1-5; 9 positions match TRBD1. The germline V gene encodes CDR1 SQVTM and CDR2 ANQGSEA. The CDR3 extends over 13 amino acids. V dropped 6 bases and J dropped 4; count of bases not matched to a gene: 4. CDR3 amino acids: CSVRDRENQPQHF. The CDR3 nucleotides are TGCAGCGTCAGGGACAGGGAGAATCAGCCCCAGCATTTT. Full variable domain (missing parts from reference TRBV29-1 and TRBJ1-5): SAVISQKPSRDICQRGTSLTIQCQVDSQVTMMFWYRQQPGQSLTLIATANQGSEATYESGFVIDKFPISRPNLTFSTLTVSNMSPEDSSIYLCSVRDRENQPQHFGDGTRLSIL.

This clone was observed once. The chain carries TRBV18 and TRBJ2-7; the D gene is possibly TRBD2 (5 bases). Germline-derived CDR1 and CDR2 are KGHSH and LQKENI. With 2 bases removed from V and 5 bases from J, the gap between germline ends came to 10 bases. The CDR3 totals 13 residues. CDR3 DNA sequence: TGTGCCAGCTCACCAAGGGAGAAAGACGAGCAGTACTTC. The encoded protein is CASSPREKDEQYF. The entire variable domain, with the rest obtained from reference TRBV18 and TRBJ2-7, is as follows: NAGVMQNPRHLVRRRGQEARLRCSPMKGHSHVYWYRQLPEEGLKFMVYLQKENIIDESGMPKERFSAEFPKEGPSILRIQQVVRGDSAAYFCASSPREKDEQYFGPGTRLTVT.

The chain combines TRBV11-2 with TRBJ2-1; the D gene is possibly TRBD2 (5 bases). The CDR3 has 13 amino acids. Germline CDR1 reads SGHAT; CDR2 reads FQNNGV. Trimming left V 0 bases short and J 7 bases short, with 7 bases between. In DNA form, the CDR3 reads TGTGCCAGCAGCTTAGACGAGCGGAATGAGCAGTTCTTC. Residues: CASSLDERNEQFF.

V gene TRBV29-1 combines with J gene TRBJ2-1; 7 bases are shared with TRBD1. Germline loops: CDR1 SQVTM, CDR2 ANQGSEA. The CDR3 has 12 amino acids. The ends lost 6 bases at V and 5 bases at J; junction bases unmatched: 4. DNA of the CDR3: TGCAGCGTCGGACAGGCAAACAATGAGCAGTTCTTC. Protein sequence: CSVGQANNEQFF.

The V call is TRBV9, the J call TRBJ2-1, with TRBD1 identical over 10 bases. Germline CDR1 and CDR2: SGDLS and YYNGEE. The CDR3 is 16 amino acids. V was pared by 1 base and J by 4 bases, with 5 bases of the junction left unmatched. CDR3 coding DNA: TGTGCCAGCAGCGTACCCGGGACAGGGGTTTACAATGAGCAGTTCTTC. Translated: CASSVPGTGVYNEQFF.

The V and J genes are TRBV6-1 and TRBJ1-5; tentatively, D is TRBD1 (5 bases). Germline assignment: CDR1 MNHNS and CDR2 SASEGT. The CDR3 is 14 amino acids. Trimming stripped 2 bases from V and 10 bases from J, with 15 bases between. CDR3 DNA: TGTGCCAGCAGTGAAAGGGGCAGATTGGGCCCCCAGCATTTT. Its protein product is CASSERGRLGPQHF.

The V gene is TRBV27, the J gene TRBJ2-3; the match to TRBD1 covers 7 bases. CDR3 size: 15 residues. In germline, CDR1 is MNHEY, CDR2 SMNVEV (reference sequence). The V segment lost 0 bases and the J segment 6 bases; nucleotides outside the gene matches: 6. DNA for the CDR3: TGTGCCAGCAGTTTATCGATAGGGGGCATGGATACGCAGTATTTT. Its translation: CASSLSIGGMDTQYF.

The V gene is TRBV6-1, the J gene TRBJ2-7; TRBD2 might be the D (6 bases). The CDR3 totals 16 residues. Germline V CDR1 and CDR2: MNHNS, SASEGT. The V gene lost 1 base and the J gene lost 0 bases, with 13 bases spanning the gap. The CDR3, as DNA: TGTGCCAGCAGTGAAGTGAGCGGGTTGCTCTCCTACGAGCAGTACTTC. As protein: CASSEVSGLLSYEQYF.

The V and J genes are TRBV19 and TRBJ2-2, with 8 bases identical to TRBD2. With V trimmed by 6 bases and J by 4 bases, 4 bases remained unmatched. There are 14 residues in the CDR3. Germline V gene data show CDR1 as LNHDA and CDR2 as SQIVND (reference sequence). The CDR3 coding sequence is TGTGCCAGTAGCGGGGGGGTTCCCACCGGGGAGCTGTTTTTT. Its protein is CASSGGVPTGELFF.

V usage is TRBV15 and J usage is TRBJ1-2, with D hard to call. This CDR3 is built from 15 residues. V lost 0 bases to trimming and J lost 7 bases, with 15 bases between them. The germline CDR1 and CDR2 sequences are LNHNV and YYDKDF (reference sequence). The CDR3 reads CATSRDLIGGSGYTF. CDR3 DNA: TGTGCCACCAGCAGAGATCTGATCGGCGGGTCTGGCTACACCTTC.